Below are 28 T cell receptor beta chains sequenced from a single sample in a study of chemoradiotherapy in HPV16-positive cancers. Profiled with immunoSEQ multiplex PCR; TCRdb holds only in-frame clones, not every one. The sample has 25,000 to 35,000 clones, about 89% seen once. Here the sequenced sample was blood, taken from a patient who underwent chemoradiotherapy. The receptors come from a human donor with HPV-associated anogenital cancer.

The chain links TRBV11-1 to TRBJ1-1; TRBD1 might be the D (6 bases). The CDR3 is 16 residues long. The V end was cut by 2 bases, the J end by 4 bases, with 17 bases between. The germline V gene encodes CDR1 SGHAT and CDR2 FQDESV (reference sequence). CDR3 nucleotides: TGTGCCAGCAGCTTATTGTTGGGGGGCGCGGGCACTGAAGCTTTCTTT. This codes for CASSLLLGGAGTEAFF.

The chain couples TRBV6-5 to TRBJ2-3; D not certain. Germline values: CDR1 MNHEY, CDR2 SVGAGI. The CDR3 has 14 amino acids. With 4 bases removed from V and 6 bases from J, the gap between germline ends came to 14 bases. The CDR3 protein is CASSFKGPTDTQYF. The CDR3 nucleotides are TGTGCCAGCAGTTTCAAGGGCCCCACGGATACGCAGTATTTT.

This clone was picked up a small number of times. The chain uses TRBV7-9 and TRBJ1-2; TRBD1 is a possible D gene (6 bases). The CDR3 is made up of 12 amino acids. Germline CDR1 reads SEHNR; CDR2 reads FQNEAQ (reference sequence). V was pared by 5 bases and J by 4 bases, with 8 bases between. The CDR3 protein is CASSGDIYGYTF. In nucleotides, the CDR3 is TGTGCCAGCAGCGGGGACATCTATGGCTACACCTTC.

CDR3 in DNA: TGTGCCAGCAGCTTAGGGCAGGTGGCTGGGGATGAGCAGTTCTTC. Amino acid sequence: CASSLGQVAGDEQFF. The rearrangement joins TRBV11-1 to TRBJ2-1, with D uncertain. The CDR3 runs 15 residues. Germline V gives CDR1 SGHAT, CDR2 FQDESV (reference sequence). Deletions cut 1 base from V and 8 bases from J, with 15 bases between.

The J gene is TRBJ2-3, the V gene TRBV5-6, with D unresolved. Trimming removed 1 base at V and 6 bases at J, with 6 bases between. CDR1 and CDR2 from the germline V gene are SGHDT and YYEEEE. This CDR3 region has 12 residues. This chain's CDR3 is CASSLSGDTQYF. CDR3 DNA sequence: TGTGCCAGCAGCTTGTCGGGTGATACGCAGTATTTT. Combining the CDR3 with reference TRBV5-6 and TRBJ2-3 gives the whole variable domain DAGVTQSPTHLIKTRGQQVTLRCSPKSGHDTVSWYQQALGQGPQFIFQYYEEEERQRGNFPDRFSGHQFPNYSSELNVNALLLGDSALYLCASSLSGDTQYFGPGTRLTVL.

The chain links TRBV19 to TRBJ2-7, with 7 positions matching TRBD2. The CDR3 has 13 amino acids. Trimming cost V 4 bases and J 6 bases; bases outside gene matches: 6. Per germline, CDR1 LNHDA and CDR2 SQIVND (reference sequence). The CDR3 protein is CASSSAAGVEQYF. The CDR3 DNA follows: TGTGCCAGTAGTAGTGCGGCGGGGGTCGAGCAGTACTTC.

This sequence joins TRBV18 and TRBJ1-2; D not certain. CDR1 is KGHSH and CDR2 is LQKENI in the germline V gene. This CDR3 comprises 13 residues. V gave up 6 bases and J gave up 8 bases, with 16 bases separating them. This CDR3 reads CASSPGLSQGYTF. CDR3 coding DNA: TGTGCCAGCTCTCCCGGCCTTTCCCAGGGCTACACCTTC.

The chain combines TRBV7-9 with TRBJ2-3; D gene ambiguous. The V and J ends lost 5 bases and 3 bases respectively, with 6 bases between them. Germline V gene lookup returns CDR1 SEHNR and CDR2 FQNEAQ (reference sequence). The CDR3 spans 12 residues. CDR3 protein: CASSTGTDTQYF. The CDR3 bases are TGTGCCAGCAGCACCGGGACAGATACGCAGTATTTT.

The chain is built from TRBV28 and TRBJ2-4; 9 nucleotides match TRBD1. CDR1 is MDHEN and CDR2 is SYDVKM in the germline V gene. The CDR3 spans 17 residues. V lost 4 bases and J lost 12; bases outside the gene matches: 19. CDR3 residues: CASSSQGQGPAGSYQYF. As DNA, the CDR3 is TGTGCCAGCAGTTCCCAGGGACAGGGTCCCGCAGGGTCTTATCAGTACTTC.

CDR3 region: CASSLQPENQPQHF. The CDR3 region has the DNA TGTGCCAGCAGTCTCCAGCCAGAAAATCAGCCCCAGCATTTT. The chain joins TRBV6-6 to TRBJ1-5; D remains unclear. CDR1 is MNHNY, CDR2 SVGAGI, per germline (reference sequence). Trimming stripped 5 bases from V and 4 bases from J, with 12 bases between. CDR3 size: 14 residues.

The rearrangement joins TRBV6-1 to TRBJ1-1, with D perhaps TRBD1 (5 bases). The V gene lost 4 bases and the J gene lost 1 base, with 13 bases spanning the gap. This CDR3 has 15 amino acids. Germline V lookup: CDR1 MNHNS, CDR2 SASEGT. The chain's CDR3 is CASSGGVGRNTEAFF. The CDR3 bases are TGTGCCAGCAGTGGGGGGGTGGGGCGGAACACTGAAGCTTTCTTT.

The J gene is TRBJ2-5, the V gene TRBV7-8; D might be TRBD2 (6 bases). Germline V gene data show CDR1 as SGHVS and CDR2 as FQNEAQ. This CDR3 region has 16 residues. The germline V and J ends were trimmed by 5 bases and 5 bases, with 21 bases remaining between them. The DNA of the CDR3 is TGTGCCAGCAGCCCCACACTAGCCCATGGAGGGGAGACCCAGTACTTC. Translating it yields CASSPTLAHGGETQYF.

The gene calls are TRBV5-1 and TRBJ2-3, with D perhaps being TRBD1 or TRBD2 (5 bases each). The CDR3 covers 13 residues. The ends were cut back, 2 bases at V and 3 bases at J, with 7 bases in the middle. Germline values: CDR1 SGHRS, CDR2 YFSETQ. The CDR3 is CASSFEGTDTQYF. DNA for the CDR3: TGCGCCAGCAGCTTCGAGGGGACAGATACGCAGTATTTT.

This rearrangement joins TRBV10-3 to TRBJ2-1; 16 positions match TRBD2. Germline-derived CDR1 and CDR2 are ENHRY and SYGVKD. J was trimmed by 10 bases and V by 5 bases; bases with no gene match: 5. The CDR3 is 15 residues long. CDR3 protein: CAISPGTSGGGEQFF. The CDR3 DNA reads TGTGCCATCAGTCCCGGGACTAGCGGGGGGGGCGAGCAGTTCTTC.

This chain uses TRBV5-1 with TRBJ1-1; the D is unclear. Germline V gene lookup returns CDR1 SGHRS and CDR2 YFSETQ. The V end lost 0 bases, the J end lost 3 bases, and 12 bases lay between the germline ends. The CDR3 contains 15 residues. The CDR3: CASSLDYGRDTEAFF. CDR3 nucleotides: TGCGCCAGCAGCTTGGATTATGGCCGGGACACTGAAGCTTTCTTT. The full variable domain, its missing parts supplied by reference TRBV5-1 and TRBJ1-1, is KAGVTQTPRYLIKTRGQQVTLSCSPISGHRSVSWYQQTPGQGLQFLFEYFSETQRNKGNFPGRFSGRQFSNSRSEMNVSTLELGDSALYLCASSLDYGRDTEAFFGQGTRLTVV.

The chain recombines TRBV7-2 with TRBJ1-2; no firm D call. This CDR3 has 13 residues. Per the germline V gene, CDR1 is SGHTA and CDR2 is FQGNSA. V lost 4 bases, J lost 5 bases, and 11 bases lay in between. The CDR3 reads CASSSTPAYGYTF. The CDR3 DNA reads TGTGCCAGCAGCTCGACGCCGGCGTATGGCTACACCTTC. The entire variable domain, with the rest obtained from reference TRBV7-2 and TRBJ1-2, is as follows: GAGVSQSPSNKVTEKGKDVELRCDPISGHTALYWYRQSLGQGLEFLIYFQGNSAPDKSGLPSDRFSAERTGGSVSTLTIQRTQQEDSAVYLCASSSTPAYGYTFGSGTRLTVV.

The CDR3 sequence is CASSLEGRAPSSGANVLTF. The CDR3 DNA reads TGTGCCAGCAGCTTGGAGGGCAGGGCGCCTTCCTCTGGGGCCAACGTCCTGACTTTC. This sequence joins TRBV5-6 and TRBJ2-6; D is perhaps TRBD1 (5 bases). The CDR3 extends over 19 amino acids. Trimming left V 0 bases short and J 0 bases short, with 16 bases between. CDR1 and CDR2 (germline): SGHDT, YYEEEE.

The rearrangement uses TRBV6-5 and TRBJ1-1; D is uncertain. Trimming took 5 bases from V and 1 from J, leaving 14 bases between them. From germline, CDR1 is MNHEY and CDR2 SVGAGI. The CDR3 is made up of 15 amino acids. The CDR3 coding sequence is TGTGCCAGCAGTGCCGCGTCCCGGGGGAACACTGAAGCTTTCTTT. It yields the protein CASSAASRGNTEAFF.

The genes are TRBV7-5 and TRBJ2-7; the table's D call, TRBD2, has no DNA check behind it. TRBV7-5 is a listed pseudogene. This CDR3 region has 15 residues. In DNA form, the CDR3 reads TGTGCCAGAAGCTTCTTTCGGGGGAGACCCTACGAGCAGTACTTC. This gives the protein CARSFFRGRPYEQYF.

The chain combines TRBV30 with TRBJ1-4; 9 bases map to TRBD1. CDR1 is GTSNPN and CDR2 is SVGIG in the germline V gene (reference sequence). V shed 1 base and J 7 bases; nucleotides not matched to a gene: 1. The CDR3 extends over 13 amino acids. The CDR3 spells CAWSGQGGEKLFF. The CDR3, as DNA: TGTGCCTGGAGTGGACAGGGGGGTGAAAAACTGTTTTTT.

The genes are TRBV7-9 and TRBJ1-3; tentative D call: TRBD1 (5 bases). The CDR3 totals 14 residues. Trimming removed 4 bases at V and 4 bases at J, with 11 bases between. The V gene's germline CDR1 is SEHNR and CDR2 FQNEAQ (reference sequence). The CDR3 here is CASSYLQGGNTIYF. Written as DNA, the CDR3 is TGTGCCAGCAGCTACCTGCAGGGAGGAAACACCATATATTTT.

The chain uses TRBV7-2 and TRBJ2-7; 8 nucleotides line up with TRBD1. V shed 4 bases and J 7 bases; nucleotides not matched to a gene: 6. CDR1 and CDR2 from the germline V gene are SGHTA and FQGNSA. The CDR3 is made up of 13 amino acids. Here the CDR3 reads CASSSRTGREQYF. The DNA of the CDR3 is TGTGCCAGCAGCTCGAGGACAGGGCGGGAGCAGTACTTC.

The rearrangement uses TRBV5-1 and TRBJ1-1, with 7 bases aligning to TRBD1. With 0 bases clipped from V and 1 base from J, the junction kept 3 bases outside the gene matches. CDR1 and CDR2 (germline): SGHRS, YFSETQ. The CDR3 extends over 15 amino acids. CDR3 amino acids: CASSLGTGANTEAFF. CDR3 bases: TGCGCCAGCAGCTTGGGAACAGGGGCGAACACTGAAGCTTTCTTT.

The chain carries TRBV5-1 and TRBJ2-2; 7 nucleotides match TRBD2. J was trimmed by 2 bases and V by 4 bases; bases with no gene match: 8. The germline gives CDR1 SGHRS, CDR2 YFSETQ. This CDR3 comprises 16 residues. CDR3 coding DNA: TGCGCCAGCAGCGTGCGGCGGGGGAGCAACACCGGGGAGCTGTTTTTT. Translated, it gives CASSVRRGSNTGELFF.

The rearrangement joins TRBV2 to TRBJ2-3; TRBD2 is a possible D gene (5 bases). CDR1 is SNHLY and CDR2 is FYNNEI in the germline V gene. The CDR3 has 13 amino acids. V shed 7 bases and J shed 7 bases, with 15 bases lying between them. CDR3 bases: TGTGCCAGCACAGCCAGCGGCCTAAATACGCAGTATTTT. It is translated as CASTASGLNTQYF.

CDR3 coding DNA: TGTGCCAGCACCATACTTGTGGAGCAGTACTTC. This gives the protein CASTILVEQYF. The gene calls are TRBV2 and TRBJ2-7; no firm D call. The CDR3 covers 11 residues. V lost 7 bases and J 7 bases, leaving 11 bases between the germline ends. CDR1 is SNHLY and CDR2 is FYNNEI in the germline V gene.

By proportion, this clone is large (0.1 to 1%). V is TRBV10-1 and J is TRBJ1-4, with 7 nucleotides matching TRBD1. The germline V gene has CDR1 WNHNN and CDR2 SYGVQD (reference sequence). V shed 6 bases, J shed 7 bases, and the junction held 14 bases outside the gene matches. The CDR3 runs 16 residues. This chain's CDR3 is CASRVLTGVEGEKLFF. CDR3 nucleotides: TGCGCCAGCAGAGTTCTCACAGGGGTTGAGGGTGAAAAACTGTTTTTT.

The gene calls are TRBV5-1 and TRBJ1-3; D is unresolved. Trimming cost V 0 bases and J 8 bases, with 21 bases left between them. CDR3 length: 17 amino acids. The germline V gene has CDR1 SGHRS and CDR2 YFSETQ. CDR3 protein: CASSLGSGGLGLDTIYF. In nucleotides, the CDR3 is TGCGCCAGCAGCTTGGGGTCGGGCGGACTAGGATTAGACACCATATATTTT.